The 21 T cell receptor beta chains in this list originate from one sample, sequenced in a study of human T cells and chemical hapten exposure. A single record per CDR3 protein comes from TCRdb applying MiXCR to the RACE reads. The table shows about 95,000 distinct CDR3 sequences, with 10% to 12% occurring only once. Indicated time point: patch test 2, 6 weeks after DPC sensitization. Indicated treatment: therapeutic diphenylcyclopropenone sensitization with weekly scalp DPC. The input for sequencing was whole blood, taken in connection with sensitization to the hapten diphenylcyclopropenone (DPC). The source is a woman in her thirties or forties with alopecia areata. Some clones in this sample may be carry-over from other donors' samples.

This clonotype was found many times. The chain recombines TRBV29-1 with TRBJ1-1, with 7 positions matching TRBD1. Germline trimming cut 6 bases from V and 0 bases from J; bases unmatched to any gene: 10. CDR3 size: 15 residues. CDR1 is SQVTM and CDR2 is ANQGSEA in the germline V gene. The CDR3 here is CSVVPGQPMNTEAFF. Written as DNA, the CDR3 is TGCAGCGTCGTACCGGGACAGCCCATGAACACTGAAGCTTTCTTT.

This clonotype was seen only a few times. The CDR3 protein is CASDRASTNEKLFF. Here the CDR3 DNA reads TGTGCCAGTGACAGGGCCTCAACTAATGAAAAACTGTTTTTT. The genes are TRBV2 and TRBJ1-4; the match to TRBD1 covers 7 bases. V dropped 9 bases and J dropped 0; count of bases not matched to a gene: 4. The CDR3 covers 14 residues. Germline V gene lookup returns CDR1 SNHLY and CDR2 FYNNEI.

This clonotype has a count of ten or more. The CDR3 reads CSVHSDSIPNTGELFF. In nucleotides, the CDR3 is TGCAGCGTTCACTCTGACTCTATTCCGAACACCGGGGAGCTGTTTTTT. This rearrangement joins TRBV29-1 to TRBJ2-2; D gene unclear. V shed 5 bases and J shed 0 bases, with 16 bases lying between them. Per the germline V gene, CDR1 is SQVTM and CDR2 is ANQGSEA. CDR3 length: 16 amino acids.

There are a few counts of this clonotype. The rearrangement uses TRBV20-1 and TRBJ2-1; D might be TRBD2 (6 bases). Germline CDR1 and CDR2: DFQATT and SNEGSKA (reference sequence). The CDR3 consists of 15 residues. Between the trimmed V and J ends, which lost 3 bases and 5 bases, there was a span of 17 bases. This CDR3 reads CSASPDSGPNNEQFF. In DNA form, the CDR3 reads TGCAGTGCTAGTCCGGATAGCGGACCTAACAATGAGCAGTTCTTC.

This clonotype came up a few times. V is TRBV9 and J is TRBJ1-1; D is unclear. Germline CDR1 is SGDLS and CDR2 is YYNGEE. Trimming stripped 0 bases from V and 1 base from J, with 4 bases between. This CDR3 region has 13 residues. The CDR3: CASSVDRNTEAFF. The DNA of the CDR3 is TGTGCCAGCAGCGTAGATCGGAACACTGAAGCTTTCTTT.

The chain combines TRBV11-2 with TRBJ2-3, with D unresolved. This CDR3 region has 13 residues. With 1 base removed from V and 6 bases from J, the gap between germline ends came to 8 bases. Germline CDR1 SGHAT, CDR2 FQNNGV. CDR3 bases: TGTGCCAGCAGCTTAGCCGGTATTGATACGCAGTATTTT. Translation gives CASSLAGIDTQYF.

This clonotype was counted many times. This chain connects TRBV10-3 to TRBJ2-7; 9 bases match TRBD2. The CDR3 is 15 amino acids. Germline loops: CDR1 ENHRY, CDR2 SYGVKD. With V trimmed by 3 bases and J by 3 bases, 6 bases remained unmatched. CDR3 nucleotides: TGTGCCATCAGTGACGGGACTAGCCTCGACTACGAGCAGTACTTC. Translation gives CAISDGTSLDYEQYF.

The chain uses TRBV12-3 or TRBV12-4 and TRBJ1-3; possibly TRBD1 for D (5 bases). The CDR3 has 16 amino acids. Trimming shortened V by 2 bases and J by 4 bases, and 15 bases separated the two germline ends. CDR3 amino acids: CASSLSSGGRGNTIYF. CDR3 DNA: TGTGCCAGCAGTTTATCGTCGGGGGGAAGAGGAAACACCATATATTTT.

The CDR3 DNA reads as TGTGCCAGCAGCCAAGGAATACTAGCGGGAGTCTACAATGAGCAGTTCTTC. Translating it yields CASSQGILAGVYNEQFF. The V gene is TRBV3-1, the J gene TRBJ2-1; TRBD2 agrees at 11 bases. There are 17 residues in the CDR3. V gave up 1 base and J gave up 3 bases; unmatched junction bases: 5. Germline CDR1 LGHDT, CDR2 YNNKEL (reference sequence).

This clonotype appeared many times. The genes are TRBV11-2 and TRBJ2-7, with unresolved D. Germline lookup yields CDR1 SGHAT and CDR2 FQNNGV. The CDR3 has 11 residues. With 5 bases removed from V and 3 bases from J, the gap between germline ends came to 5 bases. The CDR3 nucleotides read TGTGCCAGCAGCCAATACTACGAGCAGTACTTC. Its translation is CASSQYYEQYF.

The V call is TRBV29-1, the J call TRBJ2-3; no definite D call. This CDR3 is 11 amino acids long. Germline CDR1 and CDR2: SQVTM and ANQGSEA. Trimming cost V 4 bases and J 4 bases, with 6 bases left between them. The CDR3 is CSVAESDTQYF. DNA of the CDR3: TGCAGCGTTGCCGAGTCAGATACGCAGTATTTT.

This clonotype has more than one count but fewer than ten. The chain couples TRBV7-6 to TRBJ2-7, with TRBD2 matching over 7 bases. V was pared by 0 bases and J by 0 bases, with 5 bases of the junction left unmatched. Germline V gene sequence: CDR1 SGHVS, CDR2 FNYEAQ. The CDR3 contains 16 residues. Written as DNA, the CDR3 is TGTGCCAGCAGCTTAGCCGGGGGGTCGAACTCCTACGAGCAGTACTTC. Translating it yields CASSLAGGSNSYEQYF. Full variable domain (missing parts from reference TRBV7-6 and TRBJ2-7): GAGVSQSPRYKVTKRGQDVALRCDPISGHVSLYWYRQALGQGPEFLTYFNYEAQQDKSGLPNDRFSAERPEGSISTLTIQRTEQRDSAMYRCASSLAGGSNSYEQYFGPGTRLTVT.

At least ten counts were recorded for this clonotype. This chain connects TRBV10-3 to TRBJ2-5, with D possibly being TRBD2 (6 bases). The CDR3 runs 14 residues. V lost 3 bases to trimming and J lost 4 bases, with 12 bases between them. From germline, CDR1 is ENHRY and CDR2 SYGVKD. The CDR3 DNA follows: TGTGCCATCAGTGAACTAGCTCGGGGAGAGACCCAGTACTTC. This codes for CAISELARGETQYF.

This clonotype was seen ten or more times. The DNA for the CDR3 is TGTGCCCCCGGACAGGCCTACGAGCAGTACTTC. Encoded protein: CAPGQAYEQYF. This chain uses TRBV21-1 with TRBJ2-7; TRBD1, the table's D call, was not compared with the DNA. TRBV21-1 represents a pseudogene. The CDR3 consists of 11 residues.

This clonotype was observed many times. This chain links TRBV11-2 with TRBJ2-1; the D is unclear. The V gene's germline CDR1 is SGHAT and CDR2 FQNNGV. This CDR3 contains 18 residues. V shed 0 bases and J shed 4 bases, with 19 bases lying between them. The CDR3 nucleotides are TGTGCCAGCAGCTTAGACGTCGCGGTAGGCCTCCAATACAATGAGCAGTTCTTC. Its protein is CASSLDVAVGLQYNEQFF. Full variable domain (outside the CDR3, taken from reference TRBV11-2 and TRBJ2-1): EAGVAQSPRYKIIEKRQSVAFWCNPISGHATLYWYQQILGQGPKLLIQFQNNGVVDDSQLPKDRFSAERLKGVDSTLKIQPAKLEDSAVYLCASSLDVAVGLQYNEQFFGPGTRLTVL.

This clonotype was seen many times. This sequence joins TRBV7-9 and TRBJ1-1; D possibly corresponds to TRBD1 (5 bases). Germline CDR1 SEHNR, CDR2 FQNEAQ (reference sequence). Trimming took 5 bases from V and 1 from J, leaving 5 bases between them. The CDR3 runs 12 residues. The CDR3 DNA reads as TGTGCCAGCAGCGGGGGGAACACTGAAGCTTTCTTT. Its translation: CASSGGNTEAFF.

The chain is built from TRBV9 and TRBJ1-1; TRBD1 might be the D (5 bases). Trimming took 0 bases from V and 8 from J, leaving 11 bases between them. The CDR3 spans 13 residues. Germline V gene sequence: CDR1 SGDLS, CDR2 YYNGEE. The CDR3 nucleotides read TGTGCCAGCAGCGTAGCTCAGGGAAACGAAGCTTTCTTT. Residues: CASSVAQGNEAFF.

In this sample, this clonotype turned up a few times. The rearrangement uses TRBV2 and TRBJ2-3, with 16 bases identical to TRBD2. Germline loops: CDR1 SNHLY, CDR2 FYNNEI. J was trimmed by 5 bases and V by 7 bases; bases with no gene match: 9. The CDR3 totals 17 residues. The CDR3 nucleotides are TGTGCCAGCAATAAGGGACTAGCGGGGGGGCGTGGAGATACGCAGTATTTT. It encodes CASNKGLAGGRGDTQYF.

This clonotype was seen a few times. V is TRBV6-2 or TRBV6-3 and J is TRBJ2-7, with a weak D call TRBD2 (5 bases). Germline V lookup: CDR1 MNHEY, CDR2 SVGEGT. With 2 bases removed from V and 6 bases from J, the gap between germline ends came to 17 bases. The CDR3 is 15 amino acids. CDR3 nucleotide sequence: TGTGCCAGCAGTTACCTGGCCGGGGAGCAAGGCGAGCAGTACTTC. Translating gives CASSYLAGEQGEQYF.

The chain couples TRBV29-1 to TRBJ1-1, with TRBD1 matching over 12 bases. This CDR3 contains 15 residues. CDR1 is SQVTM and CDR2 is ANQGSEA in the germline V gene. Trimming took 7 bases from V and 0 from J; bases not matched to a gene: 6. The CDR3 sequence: CSGSGTGGLNTEAFF. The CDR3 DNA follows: TGCAGCGGCTCCGGGACAGGGGGCCTGAACACTGAAGCTTTCTTT.

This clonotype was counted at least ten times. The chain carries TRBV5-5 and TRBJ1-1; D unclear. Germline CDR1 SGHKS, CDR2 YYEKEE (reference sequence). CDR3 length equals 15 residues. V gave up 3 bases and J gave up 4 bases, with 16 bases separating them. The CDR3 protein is CASSYTGRVGTEAFF. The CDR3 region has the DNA TGTGCCAGCAGCTACACGGGCCGGGTAGGCACTGAAGCTTTCTTT.